This is a list of T cell receptor beta chains from one sample in a study of molecular identifiers for immune sequencing clone quantification. MiXCR was run by TCRdb on the PCR reads, yielding one entry per CDR3 protein. The table records about 65,000 distinct CDR3 sequences, 15% to 20% of them present only once. The sample was naive CD8+ T cells from blood, with Jurkat cell RNA spiked in. The origin of the receptors is a human donor in good health. Some libraries in this study had Jurkat cell RNA spiked in. Both conserved end residues are part of each CDR3. Each record gives: D gene, clone size, V gene, J gene, CDR3 protein, CDR3 DNA. The D gene is left open where the match is weak. Clone size is given for some rows only: seen once, a few or many times, or a class if the clone is expanded.

>TRBD1|few|TRBV24-1|TRBJ2-2
CATNGQGPGELFF
TGTGCCACCAATGGACAGGGGCCCGGGGAGCTGTTTTTT
>NA|many|TRBV30|TRBJ2-2
CAWNWGVGTGELFF
TGTGCCTGGAACTGGGGAGTCGGCACCGGGGAGCTGTTTTTT
>TRBD2|many|TRBV20-1|TRBJ2-3
CSARTSGFNTQYF
TGCAGTGCTAGGACTAGCGGGTTCAATACGCAGTATTTT
>NA|NA|TRBV5-4|TRBJ1-6
CASSEDNSPLHF
TGTGCCAGCAGTGAAGATAATTCACCCCTCCACTTT
>NA|many|TRBV27|TRBJ2-2
CASSLSPGSMVTGELFF
TGTGCCAGCAGTTTATCCCCGGGCAGTATGGTCACCGGGGAGCTGTTTTTT
>TRBD1|many|TRBV20-1|TRBJ1-5
CSAGKQGAINQPQHF
TGCAGTGCTGGTAAGCAGGGGGCGATCAATCAGCCCCAGCATTTT
>TRBD1|many|TRBV12-3/TRBV12-4|TRBJ2-7
CASSFSGGSYEQYF
TGTGCCAGCAGTTTCTCAGGGGGTTCCTACGAGCAGTACTTC
>NA|many|TRBV7-2|TRBJ1-1
CASSLTSGNTEAFF
TGTGCCAGCAGCTTAACGTCGGGGAACACTGAAGCTTTCTTT
>NA|many|TRBV4-1|TRBJ2-1
CASSQATRDEQFF
TGCGCCAGCAGCCAAGCGACACGGGATGAGCAGTTCTTC
>NA|many|TRBV5-6|TRBJ1-1
CASSLNGGGRTEAFF
TGTGCCAGCAGCTTGAACGGCGGGGGGAGAACTGAAGCTTTCTTT
>NA|many|TRBV6-1|TRBJ2-3
CATWLTELDTQYF
TGTGCCACCTGGCTAACGGAGCTAGATACGCAGTATTTT
>NA|many|TRBV6-5|TRBJ1-6
CASSYFRASSYNSPLHF
TGTGCCAGCAGTTACTTCAGGGCGAGCTCCTATAATTCACCCCTCCACTTT
>NA|many|TRBV30|TRBJ1-1
CAWSFPGVSEAFF
TGTGCCTGGAGTTTTCCAGGGGTGAGTGAAGCTTTCTTT
>NA|many|TRBV11-1|TRBJ2-4
CASSSSRGKNIQYF
TGTGCCAGCAGCTCGAGCCGGGGCAAAAACATTCAGTACTTC
>NA|many|TRBV11-2|TRBJ2-3
CASSLGNRLADTQYF
TGTGCCAGCAGCTTAGGAAATCGGCTCGCCGATACGCAGTATTTT
>NA|few|TRBV28|TRBJ1-5
CASSLRGGNNQPQHF
TGTGCCAGCAGTTTACGCGGGGGGAACAATCAGCCCCAGCATTTT
>NA|NA|TRBV7-6|TRBJ2-7
CAGSPPSGEQYF
TGTGCCGGCAGCCCCCCTTCGGGGGAGCAGTACTTC
>TRBD2|many|TRBV27|TRBJ2-1
CASSLSLAGSYNEQFF
TGTGCCAGCAGTTTATCCCTAGCGGGCTCCTACAATGAGCAGTTCTTC
>NA|NA|TRBV21-1|TRBJ1-5
CARKGGLRSNQPQHF
TGTGCCAGAAAAGGGGGACTCCGTAGCAATCAGCCCCAGCATTTT
>TRBD2|NA|TRBV24-1|TRBJ2-1
CATRAGDDYNEQFF
TGTGCCACCAGAGCGGGAGATGACTACAATGAGCAGTTCTTC
>TRBD2|NA|TRBV5-1|TRBJ2-1
CASRSGTNANEQFF
TGCGCCAGCAGGTCGGGGACTAACGCCAATGAGCAGTTCTTC
>TRBD1|many|TRBV28|TRBJ2-3
CASSLGQSDTQYF
TGTGCCAGCAGTCTGGGACAGTCAGATACGCAGTATTTT
>NA|many|TRBV29-1|TRBJ1-2
CSVEVATPTMGYGYTF
TGCAGCGTTGAAGTAGCAACCCCAACTATGGGCTATGGCTACACCTTC
>NA|many|TRBV15|TRBJ1-4
CATSSSPGATNEKLFF
TGTGCCACCAGCAGCTCTCCTGGTGCAACTAATGAAAAACTGTTTTTT
>TRBD2|NA|TRBV20-1|TRBJ2-1
CSARPMESGIGREQFF
TGCAGTGCTAGACCGATGGAGAGCGGGATCGGGAGGGAGCAGTTCTTC
>NA|many|TRBV7-9|TRBJ1-1
CASSLVPRATEAFF
TGTGCCAGCAGCTTAGTTCCCAGGGCCACTGAAGCTTTCTTT
>NA|many|TRBV14|TRBJ2-7
CASSHLAMGGEQYF
TGTGCCAGCAGCCATCTAGCCATGGGGGGCGAGCAGTACTTC
>NA|many|TRBV2|TRBJ1-5
CASSERAGENQPQHF
TGTGCCAGCAGTGAGAGGGCAGGGGAGAATCAGCCCCAGCATTTT
>TRBD1|many|TRBV20-1|TRBJ1-1
CSARGRGRTEAFF
TGCAGTGCTAGAGGCAGGGGGAGAACTGAAGCTTTCTTT
>TRBD2|many|TRBV20-1|TRBJ2-7
CSATTSGRSYATYEQYF
TGCAGTGCTACGACTAGCGGGAGGTCGTATGCCACCTACGAGCAGTACTTC
>NA|NA|TRBV6-1|TRBJ1-2
CASSEAPLGYGYTF
TGTGCCAGCAGTGAAGCTCCTCTAGGGTATGGCTACACCTTC
>NA|NA|TRBV7-6|TRBJ2-7
CASSHSWSQAEQYF
TGTGCCAGCAGCCATAGCTGGAGTCAGGCCGAGCAGTACTTC
>TRBD2|many|TRBV27|TRBJ2-7
CASSLKTPGLGYEQYF
TGTGCCAGCAGTCTGAAAACCCCGGGACTAGGATACGAGCAGTACTTC
>NA|few|TRBV28|TRBJ2-5
CASSPVGTEQETQYF
TGTGCCAGCAGTCCAGTGGGGACGGAACAAGAGACCCAGTACTTC
>NA|many|TRBV27|TRBJ2-3
CACSTRAEADTQYF
TGTGCCTGTTCGACCCGGGCCGAGGCAGATACGCAGTATTTT
>TRBD2|many|TRBV18|TRBJ2-7
CASSHNIAGGLRGEQYF
TGTGCCAGCTCTCACAACATAGCGGGAGGCCTACGGGGCGAGCAGTACTTC
>NA|many|TRBV6-1|TRBJ1-2
CASSEHVGSGYTF
TGTGCCAGCAGTGAACACGTGGGGAGCGGCTACACCTTC
>TRBD2|many|TRBV4-2|TRBJ2-7
CASSPPGLASEQYF
TGTGCCAGCAGCCCGCCGGGACTAGCGTCCGAGCAGTACTTC
>TRBD1|once|TRBV27|TRBJ2-1
CASSTGTDYNEQFF
TGTGCCAGCAGCACCGGGACAGACTACAATGAGCAGTTCTTC
>NA|many|TRBV4-1|TRBJ2-3
CASSPLSDATDTQYF
TGCGCCAGCAGCCCCTTAAGCGACGCCACAGATACGCAGTATTTT
>NA|many|TRBV14|TRBJ2-1
CASSPPQATANEQFF
TGTGCCAGCAGCCCTCCTCAAGCGACCGCCAATGAGCAGTTCTTC
>TRBD1|few|TRBV6-5|TRBJ1-1
CASSYSQTGGTEAFF
TGTGCCAGCAGTTACTCTCAGACAGGGGGCACTGAAGCTTTCTTT
>NA|many|TRBV7-9|TRBJ2-6
CASRGLPQVSGANVLTF
TGTGCCAGCAGGGGCTTGCCTCAGGTCTCTGGGGCCAACGTCCTGACTTTC
>TRBD1|NA|TRBV27|TRBJ2-3
CASSPRTGASTDTQYF
TGTGCCAGCAGCCCTCGGACAGGGGCTAGCACAGATACGCAGTATTTT
>TRBD2|NA|TRBV7-8|TRBJ2-3
CASSFLAGGNADTQYF
TGTGCCAGCAGCTTCCTAGCGGGAGGGAATGCGGATACGCAGTATTTT
>NA|few|TRBV5-4|TRBJ1-1
CASSLEAGLATEAFF
TGTGCCAGCAGCTTGGAGGCAGGCTTGGCCACTGAAGCTTTCTTT
>NA|few|TRBV4-1|TRBJ2-5
CASSHWDQELVETQYF
TGCGCCAGCAGCCACTGGGACCAGGAGTTGGTAGAGACCCAGTACTTC
>NA|many|TRBV11-2|TRBJ2-5
CASTQDPGRGLETQYF
TGTGCCAGCACTCAGGATCCAGGCCGCGGTCTTGAGACCCAGTACTTC
>NA|many|TRBV5-1|TRBJ1-2
CASSSPGSNYGYTF
TGCGCCAGCAGCTCGCCTGGCTCTAACTATGGCTACACCTTC
>NA|NA|TRBV27|TRBJ1-6
CASSLTGTGALHF
TGTGCCAGCAGTCTCACAGGGACGGGGGCCCTCCACTTT
>NA|many|TRBV20-1|TRBJ1-5
CSATIQGEGNQPQHF
TGCAGTGCTACTATCCAGGGAGAAGGCAATCAGCCCCAGCATTTT
>TRBD2|NA|TRBV7-8|TRBJ2-5
CASRSGGGETQYF
TGTGCCAGCAGATCGGGGGGAGGAGAGACCCAGTACTTC
>NA|few|TRBV18|TRBJ2-7
CASSPRVRGADTYEQYF
TGTGCCAGCTCCCCCCGAGTGAGGGGGGCTGATACCTACGAGCAGTACTTC
>NA|many|TRBV29-1|TRBJ1-3
CSVVEGRGNTIYF
TGCAGCGTTGTCGAGGGTAGGGGAAACACCATATATTTT
>NA|NA|TRBV5-1|TRBJ2-3
CASSLAGPAADTQYF
TGCGCCAGCAGCTTGGCGGGACCAGCGGCAGATACGCAATATTTT
>TRBD2|NA|TRBV19|TRBJ2-1
CASSTGTSRWSDEQFF
TGTGCCAGTAGTACAGGGACTAGTCGTTGGAGCGATGAGCAGTTCTTC
>NA|NA|TRBV25-1|TRBJ1-2
CASSDQVQGRNGYTF
TGTGCCAGCAGTGATCAAGTACAGGGCCGGAATGGCTACACCTTC
>NA|many|TRBV27|TRBJ1-1
CASKLTGTPNTEAFF
TGTGCCAGCAAATTAACCGGGACACCGAACACTGAAGCTTTCTTT
>TRBD1|many|TRBV28|TRBJ1-5
CASSRTGSQPQHF
TGTGCCAGCAGTCGGACAGGGAGTCAGCCCCAGCATTTT
>NA|many|TRBV4-1|TRBJ2-2
CASSWENTGELFF
TGCGCCAGCAGCTGGGAGAACACCGGGGAGCTGTTTTTT